Below, one TCR beta chain is given with its context. Its cognate antigen is unknown. The sample belongs to a study of T cell responses to AZD1222 COVID-19 vaccine. Study summary: Researchers grouped second doses given at about 4 or about 12 weeks into one pool. Findings and caveats of the study: A rise in Spike-specific TCR breadth and depth followed two AZD1222 doses.

Clones were read by immunoSEQ multiplex PCR, and TCRdb kept only the in-frame ones, dropping some. The table has 100,000 to 150,000 clones, roughly 93% seen once. Germline lookup yields CDR1 MDHEN and CDR2 SYDVKM. Trimming removed 3 bases at V and 0 bases at J, with 15 bases between. The CDR3 totals 16 residues. The TCR was taken from an adult in good health. This sequence joins TRBV28 and TRBJ2-7; D possibly corresponds to TRBD2 (6 bases). This specimen was peripheral blood, taken on day 0 of AZD1222 vaccination. Here the CDR3 DNA reads TGTGCCAGCAGTTTTAAGTGGGAGGACCCCTCCTACGAGCAGTACTTC. Protein sequence: CASSFKWEDPSYEQYF.